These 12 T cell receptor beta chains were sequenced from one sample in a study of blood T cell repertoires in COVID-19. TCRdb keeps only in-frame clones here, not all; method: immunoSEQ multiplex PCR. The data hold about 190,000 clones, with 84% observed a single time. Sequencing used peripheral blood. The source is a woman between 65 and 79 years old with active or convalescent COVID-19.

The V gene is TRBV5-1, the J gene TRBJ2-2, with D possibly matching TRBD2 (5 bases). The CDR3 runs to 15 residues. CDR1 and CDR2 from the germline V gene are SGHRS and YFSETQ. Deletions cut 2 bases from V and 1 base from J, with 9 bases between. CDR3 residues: CASSFLRGNTGELFF. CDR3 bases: TGCGCCAGCAGCTTTCTTCGGGGGAACACCGGGGAGCTGTTTTTT. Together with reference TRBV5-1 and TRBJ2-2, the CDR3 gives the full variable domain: KAGVTQTPRYLIKTRGQQVTLSCSPISGHRSVSWYQQTPGQGLQFLFEYFSETQRNKGNFPGRFSGRQFSNSRSEMNVSTLELGDSALYLCASSFLRGNTGELFFGEGSRLTVL.

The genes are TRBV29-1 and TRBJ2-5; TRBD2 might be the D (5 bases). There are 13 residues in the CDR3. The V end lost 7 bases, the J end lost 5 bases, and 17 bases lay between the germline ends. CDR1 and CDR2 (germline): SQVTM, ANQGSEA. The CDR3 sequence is CSAPEVFGETQYF. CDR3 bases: TGCAGCGCCCCGGAGGTATTTGGGGAGACCCAGTACTTC. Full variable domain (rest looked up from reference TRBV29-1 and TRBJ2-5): SAVISQKPSRDICQRGTSLTIQCQVDSQVTMMFWYRQQPGQSLTLIATANQGSEATYESGFVIDKFPISRPNLTFSTLTVSNMSPEDSSIYLCSAPEVFGETQYFGPGTRLLVL.

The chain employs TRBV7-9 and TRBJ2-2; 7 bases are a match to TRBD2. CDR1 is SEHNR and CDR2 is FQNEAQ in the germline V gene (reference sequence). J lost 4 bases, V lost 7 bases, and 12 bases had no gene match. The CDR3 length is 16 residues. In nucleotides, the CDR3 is TGTGCCAGCATACTCGTGACTAGCCGATTCACCGGGGAGCTGTTTTTT. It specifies CASILVTSRFTGELFF.

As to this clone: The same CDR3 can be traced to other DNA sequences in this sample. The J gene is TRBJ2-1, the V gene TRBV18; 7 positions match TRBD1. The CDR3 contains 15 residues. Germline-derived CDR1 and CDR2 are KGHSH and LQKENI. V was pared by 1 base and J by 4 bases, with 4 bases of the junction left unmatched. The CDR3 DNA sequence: TGTGCCAGCTCACCACAACAGGGGTCATACAATGAGCAGTTCTTC. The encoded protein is CASSPQQGSYNEQFF.

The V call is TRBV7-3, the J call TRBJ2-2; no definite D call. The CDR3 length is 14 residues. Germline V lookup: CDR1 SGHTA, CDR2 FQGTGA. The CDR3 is CASRVSANTGELFF. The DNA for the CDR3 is TGTGCGTCAAGAGTATCCGCGAACACCGGGGAGCTGTTTTTT.

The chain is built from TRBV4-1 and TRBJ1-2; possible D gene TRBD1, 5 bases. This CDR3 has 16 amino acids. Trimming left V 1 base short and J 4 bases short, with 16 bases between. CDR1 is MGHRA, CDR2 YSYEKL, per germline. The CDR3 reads CASSQGPGGDSYGYTF. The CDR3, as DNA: TGCGCCAGCAGCCAAGGGCCGGGGGGTGACAGCTATGGCTACACCTTC.

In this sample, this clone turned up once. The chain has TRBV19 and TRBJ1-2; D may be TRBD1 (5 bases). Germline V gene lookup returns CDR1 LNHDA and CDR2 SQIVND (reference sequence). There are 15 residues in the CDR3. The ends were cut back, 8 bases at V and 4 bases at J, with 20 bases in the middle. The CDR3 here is CASWIAGRGSYGYTF. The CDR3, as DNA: TGTGCCAGTTGGATCGCAGGGAGGGGAAGCTATGGCTACACCTTC.

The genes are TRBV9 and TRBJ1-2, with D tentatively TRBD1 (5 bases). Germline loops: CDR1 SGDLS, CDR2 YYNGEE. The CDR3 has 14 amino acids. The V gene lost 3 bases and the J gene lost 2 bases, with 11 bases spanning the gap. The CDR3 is CASSGPGSNYGYTF. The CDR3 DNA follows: TGTGCCAGCAGCGGCCCAGGGTCCAACTATGGCTACACCTTC.

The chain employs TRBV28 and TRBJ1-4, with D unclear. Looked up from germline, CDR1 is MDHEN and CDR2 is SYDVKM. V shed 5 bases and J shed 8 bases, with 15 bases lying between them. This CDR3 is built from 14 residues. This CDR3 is CASSTPGWPEKLFF. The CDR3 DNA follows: TGTGCCAGCAGTACCCCGGGGTGGCCCGAAAAACTGTTTTTT.

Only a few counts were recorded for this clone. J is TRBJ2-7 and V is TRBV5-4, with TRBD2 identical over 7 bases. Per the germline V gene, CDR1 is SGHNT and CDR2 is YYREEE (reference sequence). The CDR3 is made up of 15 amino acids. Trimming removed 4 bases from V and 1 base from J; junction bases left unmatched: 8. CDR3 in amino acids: CASSTRVSGSYEQYF. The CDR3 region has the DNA TGTGCCAGCAGCACCCGGGTTAGCGGGTCCTACGAGCAGTACTTC.

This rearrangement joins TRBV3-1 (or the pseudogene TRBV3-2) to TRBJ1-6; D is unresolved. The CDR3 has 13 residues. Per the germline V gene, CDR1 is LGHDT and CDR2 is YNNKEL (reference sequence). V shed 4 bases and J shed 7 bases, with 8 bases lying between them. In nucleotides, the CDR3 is TGTGCCAGCAGCCCCTCCGGGAATTCACCCCTCCACTTT. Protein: CASSPSGNSPLHF.

CDR3 in DNA: TGTGCCAGCAGTTCCCCCACAGGGATTAATGAAAAACTGTTTTTT. It translates to CASSSPTGINEKLFF. The chain is built from TRBV28 and TRBJ1-4, with TRBD1 as a possible D gene (6 bases). The germline V and J ends were trimmed by 4 bases and 4 bases, with 13 bases remaining between them. The germline V gene encodes CDR1 MDHEN and CDR2 SYDVKM. This CDR3 region has 15 residues. Looking up the rest from reference TRBV28 and TRBJ1-4 gives the full variable domain: DVKVTQSSRYLVKRTGEKVFLECVQDMDHENMFWYRQDPGLGLRLIYFSYDVKMKEKGDIPEGYSVSREKKERFSLILESASTNQTSMYLCASSSPTGINEKLFFGSGTQLSVL.